This T cell receptor beta chain emerged from a study of blood T cells in healthy people across ages. Study as a whole: In model experiments, template switching was able to capture about one barcoded beta molecule for every two T cells that were present.

About this clonotype: Its specificity is not known.

This CDR3 contains 14 residues. V was cut by 9 bases and J by 1 base, with 14 bases left in between. In germline, CDR1 is MDHEN, CDR2 SYDVKM. Regarding the study as a whole: Higher diversity, along with more naive CD4+ cells, distinguished long-lived donors from aged donors. Older age coincided with a roughly linear decline in TCR beta diversity per million T cells.

A second PCR of about 7 to 12 cycles used a sample-barcoded 5' primer and a J-beta primer mix. Researchers report that a template-switch adaptor with 12 random nucleotides tagged each cDNA molecule. Each CDR3 protein gets one entry after TCRdb re-called the 5' RACE reads with MiXCR. This table holds some 1.7 million distinct CDR3 sequences, under 30% found once. Material: blood. The chain combines TRBV28 with TRBJ2-3, with D possibly matching TRBD1 (7 bases). The clonotype comes from a woman between 25 and 40 years old in good health. The CDR3 sequence is CARPRGEGTDTQYF. CDR3 coding DNA: TGTGCCAGGCCCAGGGGGGAGGGCACAGATACGCAGTATTTT.